This T cell receptor (beta chain) was identified in a study of T cells expressing NK-cell markers. Germline-derived CDR1 and CDR2 are SEHNR and FQNEAQ (reference sequence). The CDR3 extends over 17 amino acids. TCRdb re-called the 5' RACE reads; one entry per CDR3 protein, DNA not given. Its clone listing holds hundreds of thousands of distinct CDR3 sequences. The origin of this receptor is a woman aged 18 to 75 in good health. Sequenced material: blood T cells: a sorted CD56 or NKG2C T cell subset, CD4+ or CD8+ T cells, or bulk PBMC T cells (not recorded which). The rearrangement links TRBV7-9 to TRBJ1-6; TCRdb calls TRBD1, which cannot be checked without DNA. The CDR3 reads CASSEQGGGSYNSPLHF.